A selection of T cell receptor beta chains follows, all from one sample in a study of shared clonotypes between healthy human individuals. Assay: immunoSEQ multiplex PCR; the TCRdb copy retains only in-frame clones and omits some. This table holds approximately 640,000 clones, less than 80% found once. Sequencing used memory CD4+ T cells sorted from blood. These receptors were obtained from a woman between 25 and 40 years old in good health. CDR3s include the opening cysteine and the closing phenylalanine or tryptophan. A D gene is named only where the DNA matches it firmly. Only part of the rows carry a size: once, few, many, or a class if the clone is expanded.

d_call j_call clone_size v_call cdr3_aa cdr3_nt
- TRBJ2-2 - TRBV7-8 CASSSSRVLRTGELFF TGTGCCAGCAGCTCTAGCAGGGTCCTTAGGACCGGGGAGCTGTTTTTT
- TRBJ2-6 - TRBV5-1 CASSPLPDTGANVLTF TGCGCCAGCAGCCCCCTTCCGGACACTGGGGCCAACGTCCTGACTTTC
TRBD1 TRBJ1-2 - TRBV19 CASSINLMTGGNYDYTF TGTGCCAGTAGTATAAATCTCATGACAGGGGGCAACTATGACTACACCTTC
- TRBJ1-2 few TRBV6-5 CASSLVGSYGYTF TGTGCCAGCAGTTTGGTGGGTTCCTATGGCTACACCTTC
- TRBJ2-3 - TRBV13 CASSLLDTQYF TGTGCCAGCAGCTTGTTAGATACGCAGTATTTT
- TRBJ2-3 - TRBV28 CASSFHASYGTQYF TGTGCCAGCAGTTTTCACGCTAGCTACGGTACGCAGTATTTT
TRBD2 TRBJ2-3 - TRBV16 CASSRLAGHTDTQYF TGTGCCAGCAGCCGCCTAGCGGGACACACAGATACGCAGTATTTT
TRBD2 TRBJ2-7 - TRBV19 CASSFTSGYYEQYF TGTGCCAGTAGTTTCACTAGCGGTTACTACGAGCAGTACTTC
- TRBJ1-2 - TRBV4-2 CASSHGGIDYGYTF TGTGCCAGCAGCCACGGAGGGATAGACTATGGCTACACCTTC
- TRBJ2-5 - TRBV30 CAWRSHPGQGQYF TGTGCCTGGAGGTCGCATCCGGGACAAGGGCAGTACTTC
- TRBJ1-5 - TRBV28 CASSFPQGYGGQPQHF TGTGCCAGCAGTTTCCCCCAGGGTTACGGGGGGCAGCCCCAGCATTTT
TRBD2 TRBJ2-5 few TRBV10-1 CASSAASGREETQYF TGCGCCAGCAGTGCGGCTAGCGGGAGAGAAGAGACCCAGTACTTC
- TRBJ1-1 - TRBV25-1 CASSGPQPNTEAFF TGTGCCAGCAGTGGCCCACAGCCGAACACTGAAGCTTTCTTT